These T cell receptor beta chains were read from a single sample in a study of T cell changes during pregnancy in multiple sclerosis. Sequencing used immunoSEQ multiplex PCR; TCRdb keeps in-frame clones, though not all of them. The sample holds under 50,000 clones, 92% seen once. The sample in question was CD8+ T cells from peripheral blood mononuclear cells, obtained before pregnancy. The receptor set was obtained from a female donor with multiple sclerosis, enrolled in a pregnancy study. The CDR3 runs from the conserved cysteine through the conserved F or W. The D gene is left open where the match is weak.

.	TRBJ1-5	TRBV19	TGTGCCAGTAGTATAGTGCTTTCCAGCGTCGCGGGGGGATATAGCAATCAGCCCCAGCATTTT	CASSIVLSSVAGGYSNQPQHF
TRBD2	TRBJ2-5	TRBV27	TGTGCCAGCAGCCGCGGGGGGGAGACCCAGTACTTC	CASSRGGETQYF
.	TRBJ2-3	TRBV9	TGTGCCAGCAGCGCTCAGACAGCCTACACAGATACGCAGTATTTT	CASSAQTAYTDTQYF
.	TRBJ2-7	TRBV2	TGTGCCAGTACGGGAAGTGGCACCTACTACGAGCAGTACTTC	CASTGSGTYYEQYF
.	TRBJ1-2	TRBV5-1	TGCGCCAGCAGGGCATCCCATGGCTACACCTTC	CASRASHGYTF
TRBD2	TRBJ2-1	TRBV7-9	TGTGCCAGCAGCGTTAGGCGGGAGTGGTCCTCCAATGAGCAGTTCTTC	CASSVRREWSSNEQFF
TRBD2	TRBJ2-3	TRBV27	TGTGCCAGCAATCCGCGATGGGCGGGAGGGCCGAGCACAGATACGCAGTATTTT	CASNPRWAGGPSTDTQYF
TRBD2	TRBJ2-3	TRBV27	TGTGCCAGCTGCCCCGGGACTAGCGGGAGAGGGTCTAGCACAGATACGCAGTATTTT	CASCPGTSGRGSSTDTQYF
.	TRBJ2-2	TRBV5-5	TGTGCCAGCTCGGGAGGGGGCAACACCGGGGAGCTGTTTTTT	CASSGGGNTGELFF
TRBD1	TRBJ1-1	TRBV6-5	TGTGCCAGCAGTTACTCGACAGGGGCTGAAGCTTTCTTT	CASSYSTGAEAFF
.	TRBJ1-2	TRBV18	TGTGCCAGCTCACCCGGACAGAAGCTAGGCTATGGCTACACCTTC	CASSPGQKLGYGYTF
.	TRBJ2-7	TRBV2	TGTGCCAGCGGAGGGCGCGAGCAGTACTTC	CASGGREQYF
.	TRBJ2-7	TRBV10-2	TGCGCCAGCAGTGAGAGGACTAACTACGAGCAGTACTTC	CASSERTNYEQYF
.	TRBJ2-1	TRBV2	TGTGCCAGCGCAGGATACAATGAGCAGTTCTTC	CASAGYNEQFF